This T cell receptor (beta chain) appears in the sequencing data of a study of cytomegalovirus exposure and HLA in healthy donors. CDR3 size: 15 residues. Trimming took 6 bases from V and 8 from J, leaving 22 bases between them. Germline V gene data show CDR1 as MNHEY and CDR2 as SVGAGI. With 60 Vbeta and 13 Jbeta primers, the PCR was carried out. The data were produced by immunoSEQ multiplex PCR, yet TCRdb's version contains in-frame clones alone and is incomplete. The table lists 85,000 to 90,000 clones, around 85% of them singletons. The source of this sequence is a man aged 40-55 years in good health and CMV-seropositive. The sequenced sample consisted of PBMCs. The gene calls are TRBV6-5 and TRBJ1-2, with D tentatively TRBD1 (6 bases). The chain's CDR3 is CASSLNRVPSGGYTF. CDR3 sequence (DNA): TGTGCCAGCAGCCTGAACAGGGTCCCTTCGGGGGGCTACACCTTC.